The entry below describes one T cell receptor (beta chain). Its target is unknown. The sample is drawn from a study of beta chain features in type 1 diabetes. Study outcomes and limitations: Shorter templates may be favored by PCR, equally so in patients and controls.

Germline CDR1 and CDR2: GTSNPN and SVGIG (reference sequence). Between the trimmed V and J ends, which lost 1 base and 0 bases, there was a span of 7 bases. CDR3 size: 14 residues. Expressed TCRB transcripts were sequenced because the isolated RNA had all been reverse transcribed beforehand. Produced via immunoSEQ multiplex PCR; TCRdb's table is partial and in-frame only. The sample consists of approximately 150,000 clones, about 10% of them appearing once. This receptor was taken from a man aged 18 to 29 in good health. The chain is built from TRBV30 and TRBJ1-3; no definite D call. Material: naive CD4+ T cells from blood. CDR3 in DNA: TGTGCCTGGAGTGAAGGGAGCTCTGGAAACACCATATATTTT. It translates to CAWSEGSSGNTIYF.